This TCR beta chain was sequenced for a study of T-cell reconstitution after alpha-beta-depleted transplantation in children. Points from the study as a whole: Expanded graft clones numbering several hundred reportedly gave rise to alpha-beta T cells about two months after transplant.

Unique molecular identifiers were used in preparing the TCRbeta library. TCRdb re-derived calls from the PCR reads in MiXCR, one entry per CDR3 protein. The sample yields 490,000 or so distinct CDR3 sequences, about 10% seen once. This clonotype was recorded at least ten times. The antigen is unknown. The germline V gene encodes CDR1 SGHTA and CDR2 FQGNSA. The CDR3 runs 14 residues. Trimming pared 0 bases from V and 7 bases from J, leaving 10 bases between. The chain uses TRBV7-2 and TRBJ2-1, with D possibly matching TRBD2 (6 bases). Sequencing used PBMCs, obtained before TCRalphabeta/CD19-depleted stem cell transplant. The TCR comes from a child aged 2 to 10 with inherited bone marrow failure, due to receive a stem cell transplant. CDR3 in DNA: TGTGCCAGCAGCTTAGCGGGAGGCAAGAATGAGCAGTTCTTC. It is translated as CASSLAGGKNEQFF.